This T cell receptor (beta chain) comes out of a study of T-cell reconstitution after alpha-beta-depleted transplantation in children. For TCRbeta, the library was prepared with unique molecular identifiers. TCRdb re-called the PCR reads with MiXCR, one entry per CDR3 protein. The profile shows about 440,000 distinct CDR3 sequences, around two fifths of them singletons. General study points: Reports say that about two months after transplant, the alpha-beta T cells came out of several hundred graft clones that had expanded. By one year post-transplant, T-cell counts and diversity largely arose from T cells that were newly produced. Some patients owed their high day-60 TCRbeta diversity to surviving recipient T cells and thymic progenitors.

Germline values: CDR1 GTSNPN, CDR2 SVGIG (reference sequence). After removal of 3 bases from V and 7 bases from J, the junction contained 8 bases not matched to a gene. This CDR3 contains 14 residues. This clonotype was recorded at least ten times. The antigen is undetermined. This rearrangement joins TRBV30 to TRBJ2-1, with TRBD2 identical over 8 bases. The specimen comprised PBMCs, sampled before TCRalphabeta/CD19-depleted stem cell transplant. The receptor comes from a girl aged 2 to 10 with aplastic anemia, due to receive a stem cell transplant. The CDR3 protein is CAWRTGGPQNEQFF. The CDR3 DNA reads as TGTGCCTGGAGGACGGGAGGGCCGCAGAATGAGCAGTTCTTC.